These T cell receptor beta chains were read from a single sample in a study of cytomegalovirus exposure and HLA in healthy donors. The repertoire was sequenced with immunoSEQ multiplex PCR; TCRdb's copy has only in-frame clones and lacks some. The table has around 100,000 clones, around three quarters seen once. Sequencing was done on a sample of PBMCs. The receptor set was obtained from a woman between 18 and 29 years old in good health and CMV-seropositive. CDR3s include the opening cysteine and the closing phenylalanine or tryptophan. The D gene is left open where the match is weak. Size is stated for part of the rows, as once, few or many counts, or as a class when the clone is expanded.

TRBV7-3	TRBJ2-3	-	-	CASSLKPSPMTQYF	TGTGCCAGCAGCTTAAAGCCTAGCCCCATGACGCAGTATTTT
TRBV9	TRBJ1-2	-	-	CAGPRGGHGYGYTF	TGTGCCGGGCCCCGGGGGGGGCACGGCTATGGCTACACCTTC
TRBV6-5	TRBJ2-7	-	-	CASSYSRLRQAYEQYF	TGTGCCAGCAGTTACTCGAGACTTCGTCAAGCCTACGAGCAGTACTTC
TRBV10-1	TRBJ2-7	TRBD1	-	CASSDPGQGTYEQYF	TGCGCCAGCAGTGATCCGGGACAGGGAACCTACGAGCAGTACTTC
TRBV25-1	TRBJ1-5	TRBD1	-	CASSAEDRGLQPQHF	TGTGCCAGCAGTGCTGAGGACAGGGGGCTTCAGCCCCAGCATTTT
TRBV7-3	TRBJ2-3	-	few	CASSLLRGDTDTQYF	TGTGCCAGCAGCTTATTGCGGGGTGATACAGATACGCAGTATTTT
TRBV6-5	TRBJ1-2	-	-	CASSTYSNLNYGYTF	TGTGCCAGCAGCACTTATTCCAACCTGAATTATGGCTACACCTTC
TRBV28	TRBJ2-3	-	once	CASSSRGRTDTQYF	TGTGCCAGCAGTTCGCGGGGACGCACAGATACGCAGTATTTT
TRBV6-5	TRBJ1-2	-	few	CASSYNLGSYGYTF	TGTGCCAGCAGTTACAATCTGGGGAGCTATGGCTACACCTTC
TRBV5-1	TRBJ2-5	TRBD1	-	CASSLTGGETQYF	TGCGCCAGCAGCTTAACAGGGGGGGAGACCCAGTACTTC
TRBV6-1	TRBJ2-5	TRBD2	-	CASSWGGSRETQYF	TGTGCCAGCAGTTGGGGCGGGAGCCGAGAGACCCAGTACTTC
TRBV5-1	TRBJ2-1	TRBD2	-	CASTPAGSGGPYEQFF	TGCGCCAGCACCCCGGCCGGGAGCGGGGGGCCATATGAGCAGTTCTTC
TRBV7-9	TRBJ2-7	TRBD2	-	CASQSGGVTYEQYF	TGTGCCAGCCAATCGGGGGGGGTGACCTACGAGCAGTACTTC
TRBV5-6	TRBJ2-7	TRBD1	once	CASSIRDSSYEQYF	TGTGCCAGCAGCATCCGGGACAGTTCCTACGAGCAGTACTTC
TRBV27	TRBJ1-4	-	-	CASSPLRGQNEKLFF	TGTGCCAGCAGTCCCCTCAGGGGCCAGAATGAAAAACTGTTTTTT
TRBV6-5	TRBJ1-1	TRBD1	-	CASSRPWTGGTEAFF	TGTGCCAGCAGCCGCCCGTGGACAGGGGGCACTGAAGCTTTCTTT
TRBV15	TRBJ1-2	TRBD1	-	CATSGQGLNYGYTF	TGTGCCACCAGCGGACAGGGCCTCAACTATGGCTACACCTTC
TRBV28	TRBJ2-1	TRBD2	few	CASSLRLAENEQFF	TGTGCCAGCAGTTTAAGACTAGCGGAGAATGAGCAGTTCTTC
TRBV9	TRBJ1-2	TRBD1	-	CASSAPTGYLGYTF	TGTGCCAGCAGCGCGCCGACAGGGTATTTGGGCTACACCTTC
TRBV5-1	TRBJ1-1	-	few	CASSFQGGNTEAFF	TGCGCCAGCAGCTTCCAGGGAGGGAACACTGAAGCTTTCTTT
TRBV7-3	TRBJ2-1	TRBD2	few	CASSLLAGGDNEQFF	TGTGCCAGCAGCTTACTAGCGGGGGGGGACAATGAGCAGTTCTTC
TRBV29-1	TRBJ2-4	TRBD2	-	CSVVVRGVAKNIQYF	TGCAGCGTTGTGGTGCGGGGGGTAGCCAAAAACATTCAGTACTTC
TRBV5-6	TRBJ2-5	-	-	CASSGGNWGETQYF	TGTGCCAGCAGCGGGGGCAACTGGGGAGAGACCCAGTACTTC
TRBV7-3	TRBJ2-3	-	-	CASSLNLGADTQYF	TGTGCCAGCAGCTTAAATCTAGGAGCAGATACGCAGTATTTT
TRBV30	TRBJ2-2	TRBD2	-	CAWSGWTSGRLGSTGELFF	TGTGCCTGGAGTGGCTGGACTAGCGGGAGGCTCGGTAGTACCGGGGAGCTGTTTTTT
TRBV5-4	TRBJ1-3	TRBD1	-	CASSLRARTGSSGNTIYF	TGTGCCAGCAGCTTGAGGGCCCGGACAGGGAGCTCTGGAAACACCATATATTTT
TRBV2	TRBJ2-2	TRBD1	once	CASRPGQGIGELFF	TGTGCCAGCAGGCCGGGACAGGGTATCGGGGAGCTGTTTTTT
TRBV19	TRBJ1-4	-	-	CASRGTGSNEKLFF	TGTGCCAGTAGAGGAACAGGCTCTAATGAAAAACTGTTTTTT
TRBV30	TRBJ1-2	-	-	CAWSMHRERGYTF	TGTGCCTGGAGCATGCACAGGGAACGTGGCTACACCTTC
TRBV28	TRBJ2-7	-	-	CASSLSTEQYF	TGTGCCAGCAGTTTATCTACGGAGCAGTACTTC
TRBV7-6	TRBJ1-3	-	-	CASSLGGGLQGSGNTIYF	TGTGCCAGCAGCTTAGGAGGTGGGCTACAGGGATCCGGAAACACCATATATTTT
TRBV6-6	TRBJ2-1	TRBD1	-	CASSYSQGASYNEQFF	TGTGCCAGCAGTTACTCCCAGGGGGCTTCCTACAATGAGCAGTTCTTC
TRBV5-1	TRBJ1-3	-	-	CASSLVAGPSGNTIYF	TGCGCCAGCAGCTTGGTCGCAGGGCCCTCTGGAAACACCATATATTTT
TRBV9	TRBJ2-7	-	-	CASSVGMTRTYEQYF	TGTGCCAGCAGCGTAGGGATGACACGAACCTACGAGCAGTACTTC
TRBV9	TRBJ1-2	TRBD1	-	CASSVRQGYGYTF	TGTGCCAGCAGCGTAAGACAGGGCTATGGCTACACCTTC
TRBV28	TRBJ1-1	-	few	CASSSHTGEAFF	TGTGCCAGCAGTTCCCATACCGGGGAGGCTTTCTTT